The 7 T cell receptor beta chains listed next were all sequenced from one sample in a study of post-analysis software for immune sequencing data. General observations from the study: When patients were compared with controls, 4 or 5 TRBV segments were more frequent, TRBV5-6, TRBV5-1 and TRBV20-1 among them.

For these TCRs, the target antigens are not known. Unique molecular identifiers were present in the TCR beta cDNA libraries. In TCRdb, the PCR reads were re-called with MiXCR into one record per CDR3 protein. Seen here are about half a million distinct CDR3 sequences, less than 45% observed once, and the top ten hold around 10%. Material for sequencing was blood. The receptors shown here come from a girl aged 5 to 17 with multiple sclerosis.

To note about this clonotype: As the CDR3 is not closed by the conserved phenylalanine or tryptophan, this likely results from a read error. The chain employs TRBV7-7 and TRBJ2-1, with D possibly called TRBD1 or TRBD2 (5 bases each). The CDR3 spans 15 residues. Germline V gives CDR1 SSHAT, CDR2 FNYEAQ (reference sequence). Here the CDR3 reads CASSPSSGGGYEQFV. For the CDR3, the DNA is TGTGCTAGCAGCCCTAGCTCTGGGGGTGGCTATGAGCAGTTCGTC.

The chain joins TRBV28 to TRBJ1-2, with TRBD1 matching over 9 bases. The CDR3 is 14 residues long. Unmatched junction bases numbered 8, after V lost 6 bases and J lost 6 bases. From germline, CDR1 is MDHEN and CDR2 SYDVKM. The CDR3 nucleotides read TGTGCCAGCAGCTCGGGACAGGGAGGCGATGGCTACACCTTC. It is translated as CASSSGQGGDGYTF.

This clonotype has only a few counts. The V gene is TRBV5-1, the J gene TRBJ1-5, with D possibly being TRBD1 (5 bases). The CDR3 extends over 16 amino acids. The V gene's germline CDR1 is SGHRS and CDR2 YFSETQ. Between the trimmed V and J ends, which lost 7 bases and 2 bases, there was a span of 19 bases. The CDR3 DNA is TGCGCCAGCGCCCCCGACCGCAGGGCTCGCAATCAGCCCCAGCATTTT. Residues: CASAPDRRARNQPQHF.

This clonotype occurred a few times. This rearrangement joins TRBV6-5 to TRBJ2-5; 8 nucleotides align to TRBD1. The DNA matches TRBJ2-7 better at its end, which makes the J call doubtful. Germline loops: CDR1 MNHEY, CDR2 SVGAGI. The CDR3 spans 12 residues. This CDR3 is CASRSGGDEQYF. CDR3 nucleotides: TGTGCCAGCAGGTCAGGGGGCGACGAGCAGTACTTC.

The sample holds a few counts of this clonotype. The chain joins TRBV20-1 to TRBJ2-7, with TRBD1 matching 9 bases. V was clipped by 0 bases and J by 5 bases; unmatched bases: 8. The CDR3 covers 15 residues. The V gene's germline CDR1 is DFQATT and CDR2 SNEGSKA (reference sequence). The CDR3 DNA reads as TGCAGTGCTAGAGATGTGGGACAGGGAATAAACGAGCAGTACTTC. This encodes CSARDVGQGINEQYF.

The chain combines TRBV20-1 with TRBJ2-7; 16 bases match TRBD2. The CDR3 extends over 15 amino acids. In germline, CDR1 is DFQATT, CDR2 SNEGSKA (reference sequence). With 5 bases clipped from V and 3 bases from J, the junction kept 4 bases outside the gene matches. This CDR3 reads CSAWGLAGGNYEQYF. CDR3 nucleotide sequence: TGCAGTGCTTGGGGACTAGCGGGAGGGAACTACGAGCAGTACTTC.

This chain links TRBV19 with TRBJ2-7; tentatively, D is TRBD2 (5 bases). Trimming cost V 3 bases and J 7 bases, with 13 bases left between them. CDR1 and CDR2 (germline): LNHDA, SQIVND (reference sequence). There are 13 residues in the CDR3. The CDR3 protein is CASSIRAESEQYF. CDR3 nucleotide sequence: TGTGCCAGTAGTATTAGAGCGGAGTCGGAGCAGTACTTC.